Below, one TCR beta chain is given with its context. Data came from immunoSEQ multiplex PCR; TCRdb stores just in-frame clones and leaves some out. Among more than 60,000 clones listed, roughly four fifths were seen once. Germline V gene sequence: CDR1 SGHNT, CDR2 YENEEA. V shed 5 bases and J shed 4 bases, with 9 bases lying between them. The CDR3 is 12 amino acids. These data belong to a study of OX40 agonist ivuxolimab in advanced cancers. Sequenced here: CD4+ or CD8+ T cells sorted from blood, sampled in a trial of the OX40 agonist ivuxolimab. The clonotype comes from an adult with an advanced solid tumor such as melanoma, head and neck, liver or kidney cancer. This sequence joins TRBV11-3 and TRBJ2-7; D not resolved. CDR3 in amino acids: CASSVYEYEQYF. CDR3 DNA: TGTGCCAGCAGCGTATACGAATACGAGCAGTACTTC.